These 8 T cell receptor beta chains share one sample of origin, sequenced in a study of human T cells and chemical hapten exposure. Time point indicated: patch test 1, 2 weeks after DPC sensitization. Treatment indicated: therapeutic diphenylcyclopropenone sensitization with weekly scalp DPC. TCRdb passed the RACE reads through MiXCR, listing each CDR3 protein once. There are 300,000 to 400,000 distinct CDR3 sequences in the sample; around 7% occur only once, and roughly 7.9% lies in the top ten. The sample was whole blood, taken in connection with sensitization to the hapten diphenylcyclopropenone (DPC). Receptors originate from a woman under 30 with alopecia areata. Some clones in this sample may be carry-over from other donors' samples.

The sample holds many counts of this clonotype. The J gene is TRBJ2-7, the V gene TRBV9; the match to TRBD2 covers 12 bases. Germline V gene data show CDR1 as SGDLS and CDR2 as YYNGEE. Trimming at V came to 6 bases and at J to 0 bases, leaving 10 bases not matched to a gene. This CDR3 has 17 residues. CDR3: CASKTSGGPKSSYEQYF. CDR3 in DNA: TGTGCCAGCAAGACTAGCGGGGGCCCAAAGAGCTCCTACGAGCAGTACTTC.

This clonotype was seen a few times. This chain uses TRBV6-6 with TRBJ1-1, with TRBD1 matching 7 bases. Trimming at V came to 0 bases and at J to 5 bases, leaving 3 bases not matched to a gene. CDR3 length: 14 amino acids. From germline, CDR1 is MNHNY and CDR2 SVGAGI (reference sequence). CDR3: CASSYSDRETEAFF. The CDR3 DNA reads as TGTGCCAGCAGTTACTCAGACAGGGAAACTGAAGCTTTCTTT.

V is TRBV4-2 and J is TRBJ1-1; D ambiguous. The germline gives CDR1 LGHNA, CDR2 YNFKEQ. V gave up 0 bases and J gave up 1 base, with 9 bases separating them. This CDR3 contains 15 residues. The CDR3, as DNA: TGTGCCAGCAGCCAAGATGGTTTTAGGAACACTGAAGCTTTCTTT. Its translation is CASSQDGFRNTEAFF.

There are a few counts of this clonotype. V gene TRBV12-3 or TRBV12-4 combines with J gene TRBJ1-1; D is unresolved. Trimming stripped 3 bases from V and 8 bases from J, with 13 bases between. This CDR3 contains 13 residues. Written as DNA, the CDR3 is TGTGCCAGCAGTTTCCTCACCTCAGAAGAAGCTTTCTTT. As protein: CASSFLTSEEAFF.

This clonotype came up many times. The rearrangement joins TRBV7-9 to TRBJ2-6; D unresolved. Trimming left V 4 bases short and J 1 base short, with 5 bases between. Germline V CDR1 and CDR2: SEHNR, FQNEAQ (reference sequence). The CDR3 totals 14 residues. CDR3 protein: CASSWVSGANVLTF. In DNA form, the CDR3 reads TGTGCCAGCAGCTGGGTTTCTGGGGCCAACGTCCTGACTTTC.

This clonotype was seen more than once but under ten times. The CDR3 loop reads CASSQEYRSRYEQYF. The CDR3 DNA reads as TGCGCCAGCAGCCAAGAATATCGGAGTCGGTACGAGCAGTACTTC. The chain is built from TRBV4-1 and TRBJ2-7; D unclear. CDR3 length: 15 residues. Trimming cost V 0 bases and J 4 bases, with 13 bases left between them. The germline gives CDR1 MGHRA, CDR2 YSYEKL.

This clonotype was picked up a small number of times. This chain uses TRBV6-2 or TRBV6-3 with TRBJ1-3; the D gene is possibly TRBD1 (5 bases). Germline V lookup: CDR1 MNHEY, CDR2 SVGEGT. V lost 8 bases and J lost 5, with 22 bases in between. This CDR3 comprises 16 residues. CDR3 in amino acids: CASSHRRGANRNTIYF. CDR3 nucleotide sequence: TGTGCCAGCTCTCATCGACGGGGCGCGAATCGAAACACCATATATTTT.

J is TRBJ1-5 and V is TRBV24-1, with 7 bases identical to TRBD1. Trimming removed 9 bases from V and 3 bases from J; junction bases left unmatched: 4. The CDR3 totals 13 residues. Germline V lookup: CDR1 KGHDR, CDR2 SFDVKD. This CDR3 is CATRQGSNQPQHF. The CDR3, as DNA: TGTGCCACCCGACAGGGATCCAATCAGCCCCAGCATTTT.